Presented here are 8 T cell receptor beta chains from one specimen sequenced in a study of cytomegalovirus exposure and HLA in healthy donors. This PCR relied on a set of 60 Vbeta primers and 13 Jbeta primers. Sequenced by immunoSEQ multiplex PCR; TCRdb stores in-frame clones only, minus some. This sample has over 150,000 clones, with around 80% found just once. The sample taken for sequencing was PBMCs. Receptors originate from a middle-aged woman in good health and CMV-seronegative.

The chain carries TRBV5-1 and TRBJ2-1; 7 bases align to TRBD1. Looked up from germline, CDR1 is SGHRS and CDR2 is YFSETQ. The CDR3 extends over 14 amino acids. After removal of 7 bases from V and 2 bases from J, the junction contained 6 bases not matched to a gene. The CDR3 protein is CASSQTGTYNEQFF. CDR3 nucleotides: TGCGCCAGCTCGCAGACAGGGACCTACAATGAGCAGTTCTTC.

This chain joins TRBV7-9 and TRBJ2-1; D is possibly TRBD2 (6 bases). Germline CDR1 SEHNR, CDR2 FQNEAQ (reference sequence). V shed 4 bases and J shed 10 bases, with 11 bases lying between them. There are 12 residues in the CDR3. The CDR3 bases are TGTGCCAGCAGCTCTTTAGCGGAAGAGCAGTTCTTC. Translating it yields CASSSLAEEQFF. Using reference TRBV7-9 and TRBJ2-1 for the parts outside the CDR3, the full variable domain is DTGVSQNPRHKITKRGQNVTFRCDPISEHNRLYWYRQTLGQGPEFLTYFQNEAQLEKSRLLSDRFSAERPKGSFSTLEIQRTEQGDSAMYLCASSSLAEEQFFGPGTRLTVL.

CDR3 amino acids: CASTTGGIYEQYF. CDR3 bases: TGTGCCAGCACGACAGGGGGGATCTACGAGCAGTACTTC. This rearrangement joins TRBV6-1 to TRBJ2-7; TRBD1 matches 9 bases. The V segment lost 7 bases and the J segment 3 bases; nucleotides outside the gene matches: 4. The CDR3 length is 13 residues. Germline V gene sequence: CDR1 MNHNS, CDR2 SASEGT.

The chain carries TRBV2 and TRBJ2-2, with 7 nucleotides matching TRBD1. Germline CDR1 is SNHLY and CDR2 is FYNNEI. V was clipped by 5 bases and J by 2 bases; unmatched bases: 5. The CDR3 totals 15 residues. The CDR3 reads CASSSGTVNTGELFF. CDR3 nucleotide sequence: TGTGCCAGCAGTTCCGGGACAGTCAACACCGGGGAGCTGTTTTTT. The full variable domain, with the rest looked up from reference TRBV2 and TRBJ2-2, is EPEVTQTPSHQVTQMGQEVILRCVPISNHLYFYWYRQILGQKVEFLVSFYNNEISEKSEIFDDQFSVERPDGSNFTLKIRSTKLEDSAMYFCASSSGTVNTGELFFGEGSRLTVL.

The CDR3 nucleotides are TGTGCCAGCAGCGTCGGGACAGGGGGCGGAAAACTGTTTTTT. This gives the protein CASSVGTGGGKLFF. The genes are TRBV5-6 and TRBJ1-4, with 12 positions matching TRBD1. J lost 10 bases, V lost 4 bases, and 5 bases had no gene match. The CDR3 runs 14 residues. Per germline, CDR1 SGHDT and CDR2 YYEEEE.

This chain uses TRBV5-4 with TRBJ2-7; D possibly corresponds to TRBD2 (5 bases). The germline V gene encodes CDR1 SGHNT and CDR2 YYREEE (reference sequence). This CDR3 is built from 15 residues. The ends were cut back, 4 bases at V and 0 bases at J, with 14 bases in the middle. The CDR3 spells CASSPDTGSSYEQYF. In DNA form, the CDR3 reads TGTGCCAGCAGCCCTGACACGGGGAGCTCCTACGAGCAGTACTTC.

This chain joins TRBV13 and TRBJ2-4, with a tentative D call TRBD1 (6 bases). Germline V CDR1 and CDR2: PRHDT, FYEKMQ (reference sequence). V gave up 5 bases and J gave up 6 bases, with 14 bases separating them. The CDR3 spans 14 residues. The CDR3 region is CASSSSGAGNIQYF. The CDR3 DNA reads TGTGCCAGCAGCAGTTCAGGGGCGGGAAACATTCAGTACTTC.

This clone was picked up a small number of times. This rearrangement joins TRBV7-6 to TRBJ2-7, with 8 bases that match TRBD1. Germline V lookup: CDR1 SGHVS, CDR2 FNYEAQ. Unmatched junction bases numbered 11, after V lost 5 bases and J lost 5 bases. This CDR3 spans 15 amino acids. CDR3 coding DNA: TGTGCCAGCAGCCCAACTCAGGGGGCAGTCAACGAGCAGTACTTC. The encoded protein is CASSPTQGAVNEQYF.